The 31 T cell receptor beta chains below were found in one sample sequenced in a study of cytomegalovirus exposure and HLA in healthy donors. The PCR was carried out with 60 Vbeta primers and 13 Jbeta primers. Repertoires were generated with immunoSEQ multiplex PCR, while TCRdb's copy carries only in-frame clones and drops some. The repertoire table contains 87,000 or so clones. The material sequenced was PBMCs. These receptors originate from a man aged 45-65 years in good health and CMV-seropositive.

This chain connects TRBV18 to TRBJ2-7; 13 nucleotides line up with TRBD2. The CDR3 contains 16 residues. V trimming: 6 bases; J trimming: 0 bases; junction bases outside the gene matches: 5. Per germline, CDR1 KGHSH and CDR2 LQKENI. In nucleotides, the CDR3 is TGTGCCAGCTCCCGACTAGCGGGAGGTCTCTCCTACGAGCAGTACTTC. Translated, it gives CASSRLAGGLSYEQYF.

The chain joins TRBV5-5 to TRBJ2-3; 10 bases map to TRBD2. The V segment lost 2 bases and the J segment 6 bases; nucleotides outside the gene matches: 9. Germline lookup yields CDR1 SGHKS and CDR2 YYEKEE (reference sequence). The CDR3 loop spans 16 amino acids. The CDR3 DNA reads TGTGCCAGCAGCTTTGGACTAGCGGTATCAGGGGATACGCAGTATTTT. It is translated as CASSFGLAVSGDTQYF.

This rearrangement joins TRBV4-2 to TRBJ1-1; TRBD1 agrees at 7 bases. V trimming: 4 bases; J trimming: 4 bases; junction bases outside the gene matches: 6. Germline-derived CDR1 and CDR2 are LGHNA and YNFKEQ. CDR3 size: 14 residues. As DNA, the CDR3 is TGTGCCAGCAGCCCGACAGGGCGGGGCACTGAAGCTTTCTTT. Translation gives CASSPTGRGTEAFF.

V usage is TRBV18 and J usage is TRBJ1-2; TRBD1 matches 9 bases. The V gene's germline CDR1 is KGHSH and CDR2 LQKENI. This CDR3 has 18 residues. J gave up 0 bases and V 0 bases, and 8 bases lay outside the gene matches. CDR3 protein: CASSPPGTGSTANYGYTF. In DNA form, the CDR3 reads TGTGCCAGCTCACCACCTGGGACAGGGAGTACTGCTAACTATGGCTACACCTTC.

The V gene is TRBV2, the J gene TRBJ2-1; 11 bases match TRBD2. The CDR3 totals 15 residues. V shed 7 bases and J 7 bases; nucleotides not matched to a gene: 9. The germline CDR1 and CDR2 sequences are SNHLY and FYNNEI. The CDR3 protein is CASNGIAGGGNEQFF. CDR3 in DNA: TGTGCCAGCAACGGTATAGCGGGAGGGGGTAATGAGCAGTTCTTC. Using reference TRBV2 and TRBJ2-1 for the parts outside the CDR3, the full variable domain is EPEVTQTPSHQVTQMGQEVILRCVPISNHLYFYWYRQILGQKVEFLVSFYNNEISEKSEIFDDQFSVERPDGSNFTLKIRSTKLEDSAMYFCASNGIAGGGNEQFFGPGTRLTVL.

This chain uses TRBV7-2 with TRBJ2-5; 7 nucleotides align to TRBD2. Germline trimming cut 5 bases from V and 6 bases from J; bases unmatched to any gene: 12. This CDR3 comprises 15 residues. The V gene's germline CDR1 is SGHTA and CDR2 FQGNSA. CDR3 nucleotide sequence: TGTGCCAGCAGCCCTGCAGGCGGGAGCCCAAAGACCCAGTACTTC. Amino acid sequence: CASSPAGGSPKTQYF.

This chain connects TRBV10-3 to TRBJ1-2, with 11 nucleotides matching TRBD1. Unmatched junction bases numbered 1, after V lost 4 bases and J lost 3 bases. CDR1 and CDR2 from the germline V gene are ENHRY and SYGVKD. The CDR3 runs 14 residues. For the CDR3, the DNA is TGTGCCATCAGTGGGGACAGGGGGGACTATGGCTACACCTTC. Translating it yields CAISGDRGDYGYTF.

The CDR3 bases are TGTGCCATCAGTGGGGGGACTAGCGGGATGTTTTTACGGACCCAGTACTTC. This codes for CAISGGTSGMFLRTQYF. The chain is built from TRBV10-3 and TRBJ2-5, with 13 bases aligning to TRBD2. The germline gives CDR1 ENHRY, CDR2 SYGVKD. This CDR3 has 17 amino acids. J lost 7 bases, V lost 4 bases, and 12 bases had no gene match.

The chain has TRBV18 and TRBJ2-3; D is uncertain. In germline, CDR1 is KGHSH, CDR2 LQKENI. This CDR3 has 12 amino acids. V was pared by 2 bases and J by 5 bases, with 5 bases between. CDR3 in amino acids: CASSPGEDTQYF. The CDR3, as DNA: TGTGCCAGCTCACCAGGAGAAGATACGCAGTATTTT. Complete variable domain (other parts from reference TRBV18 and TRBJ2-3): NAGVMQNPRHLVRRRGQEARLRCSPMKGHSHVYWYRQLPEEGLKFMVYLQKENIIDESGMPKERFSAEFPKEGPSILRIQQVVRGDSAAYFCASSPGEDTQYFGPGTRLTVL.

J is TRBJ2-5 and V is TRBV6-1; 9 bases map to TRBD1. Per the germline V gene, CDR1 is MNHNS and CDR2 is SASEGT. The CDR3 loop spans 13 amino acids. V lost 6 bases to trimming and J lost 5 bases; unmatched junction nucleotides: 4. The DNA for the CDR3 is TGTGCCAGCAGCCGGGACAGGGACGAGACCCAGTACTTC. It encodes CASSRDRDETQYF.

Concerning this clone: A read error may account for a junction end that differs from germline. The J gene is TRBJ2-5, the V gene TRBV7-7; D is ambiguous. The J call may be mistaken, given a closer DNA end match to TRBJ2-7. Germline CDR1 SSHAT, CDR2 FNYEAQ (reference sequence). This CDR3 contains 14 residues. The CDR3 loop reads CASSLGGTSYEQYF. CDR3 sequence (DNA): TGTGCTAGCAGCTTAGGCGGAACCAGCTACGAGCAGTACTTC.

The chain links TRBV5-1 to TRBJ1-3; TRBD1 aligns across 8 bases. CDR1 SGHRS and CDR2 YFSETQ come from the germline V gene. This CDR3 contains 16 residues. Trimming removed 7 bases from V and 2 bases from J; junction bases left unmatched: 11. CDR3 bases: TGCGCCAGCTCGGACGACAGGGGTGGGCCTGGAAACACCATATATTTT. This sequence encodes CASSDDRGGPGNTIYF.

The V and J genes are TRBV6-5 and TRBJ2-3; D remains unclear. The CDR3 length is 11 residues. Germline CDR1 MNHEY, CDR2 SVGAGI. Trimming stripped 7 bases from V and 6 bases from J, with 8 bases between. The CDR3 bases are TGTGCCAGCACCCTCCGTGATACGCAGTATTTT. Residues: CASTLRDTQYF.

Here the CDR3 DNA reads TGTGCCAGCAGCTTAGAATCCGGGTATGAGCAGTTCTTC. It encodes CASSLESGYEQFF. This rearrangement joins TRBV7-9 to TRBJ2-1; D remains ambiguous. V shed 1 base and J shed 8 bases, with 9 bases lying between them. Germline CDR1 and CDR2: SEHNR and FQNEAQ (reference sequence). The CDR3 spans 13 residues.

This sequence joins TRBV5-1 and TRBJ1-3; 10 bases fit TRBD1. CDR1 and CDR2 from the germline V gene are SGHRS and YFSETQ. The CDR3 spans 17 residues. V gave up 4 bases and J gave up 1 base; unmatched junction bases: 8. DNA for the CDR3: TGCGCCAGCAGCGGTACGGGACAGGGGTTTTCTGGAAACACCATATATTTT. This translates into CASSGTGQGFSGNTIYF.

This chain uses TRBV14 with TRBJ2-7; 8 positions agree with TRBD2. V gave up 5 bases and J gave up 4 bases; unmatched junction bases: 10. The CDR3 spans 15 residues. CDR1 is SGHDN and CDR2 is FVKESK in the germline V gene. This chain's CDR3 is CASSVAAGGMYEQYF. The CDR3 DNA sequence: TGTGCCAGCAGCGTCGCGGCGGGAGGAATGTACGAGCAGTACTTC.

The chain couples TRBV12-5 to TRBJ1-1; D may be TRBD1 (6 bases). Germline V gene lookup returns CDR1 LGHNT and CDR2 FRNRAP. This CDR3 spans 20 amino acids. Trimming stripped 0 bases from V and 1 base from J, with 24 bases between. The CDR3 loop is CASGLVRGDTAAKQNTEAFF. The CDR3 nucleotides read TGTGCTAGTGGTTTGGTACGGGGGGACACCGCGGCAAAGCAGAACACTGAAGCTTTCTTT.

The DNA of the CDR3 is TGCGCCAGCGTCAGGGGTAGAGGGAACAATGAGCAGTTCTTC. It is translated as CASVRGRGNNEQFF. The genes are TRBV10-1 and TRBJ2-1; D is perhaps TRBD1 (6 bases). V was cut by 8 bases and J by 5 bases, with 16 bases left in between. The length of the CDR3 is 14 residues. Germline CDR1 reads WNHNN; CDR2 reads SYGVQD (reference sequence).

This chain joins TRBV18 and TRBJ2-4; 10 positions agree with TRBD1. Germline assignment: CDR1 KGHSH and CDR2 LQKENI. The CDR3 totals 16 residues. Trimming cost V 3 bases and J 6 bases; bases outside gene matches: 8. In DNA form, the CDR3 reads TGTGCCAGCTCACCCCGACAGGGGGCATCGGGAAACATTCAGTACTTC. It specifies CASSPRQGASGNIQYF.

The V gene is TRBV15, the J gene TRBJ2-7; 12 positions match TRBD2. The V gene's germline CDR1 is LNHNV and CDR2 YYDKDF (reference sequence). Losses at the gene ends were 0 bases for V and 6 bases for J; bases not matched to a gene: 6. The CDR3 consists of 16 residues. The CDR3 nucleotides read TGTGCCACCAGCAGAGATAGGGCTAGCGGGAGGGCCGAGCAGTACTTC. This codes for CATSRDRASGRAEQYF.

V usage is TRBV7-9 and J usage is TRBJ2-5, with 13 bases lining up with TRBD2. The ends lost 5 bases at V and 5 bases at J; junction bases unmatched: 5. Germline CDR1 reads SEHNR; CDR2 reads FQNEAQ (reference sequence). There are 15 residues in the CDR3. CDR3: CASSGLAGVGETQYF. CDR3 nucleotide sequence: TGTGCCAGCAGCGGACTAGCGGGAGTCGGGGAGACCCAGTACTTC.

The chain carries TRBV7-9 and TRBJ1-3; TRBD1 is a possible D gene (5 bases). The CDR3 runs to 14 residues. Germline values: CDR1 SEHNR, CDR2 FQNEAQ (reference sequence). Deletions cut 3 bases from V and 4 bases from J, with 10 bases between. CDR3 DNA: TGTGCCAGCAGCTTGGGGGGATACGGAAACACCATATATTTT. This translates into CASSLGGYGNTIYF.

The rearrangement uses TRBV7-9 and TRBJ2-1; no clear D gene. The CDR3 has 14 amino acids. The germline CDR1 and CDR2 sequences are SEHNR and FQNEAQ (reference sequence). V lost 1 base to trimming and J lost 1 base, with 5 bases between them. CDR3 nucleotide sequence: TGTGCCAGCAGCTTAGTCTCGTCCTACAATGAGCAGTTCTTC. As protein: CASSLVSSYNEQFF. Full variable domain (outside the CDR3, taken from reference TRBV7-9 and TRBJ2-1): DTGVSQNPRHKITKRGQNVTFRCDPISEHNRLYWYRQTLGQGPEFLTYFQNEAQLEKSRLLSDRFSAERPKGSFSTLEIQRTEQGDSAMYLCASSLVSSYNEQFFGPGTRLTVL.

This rearrangement joins TRBV4-1 to TRBJ1-5; D is perhaps TRBD1 (6 bases). The V gene's germline CDR1 is MGHRA and CDR2 YSYEKL. This CDR3 comprises 14 residues. V was trimmed by 7 bases and J by 7 bases, leaving 17 bases between them. The CDR3 nucleotides read TGCGCCAGCACCGACGCGGGGGGCGGGCAGCCCCAGCATTTT. Amino acid sequence: CASTDAGGGQPQHF.

CDR3 sequence: CASSSIGQNTEAFF. The CDR3 DNA is TGTGCCAGCAGCTCAATCGGACAGAACACTGAAGCTTTCTTT. This rearrangement joins TRBV9 to TRBJ1-1; TRBD1 might be the D (5 bases). The germline V gene encodes CDR1 SGDLS and CDR2 YYNGEE. The CDR3 covers 14 residues. Trimming pared 4 bases from V and 1 base from J, leaving 11 bases between.

The rearrangement uses TRBV28 and TRBJ2-5; possibly TRBD2 for D (6 bases). V was shortened by 2 bases and J by 4 bases, with 11 bases between the two germline ends. This CDR3 spans 14 amino acids. Germline lookup yields CDR1 MDHEN and CDR2 SYDVKM. DNA for the CDR3: TGTGCCAGCAGTTTAGGAGGGCGGCGAGAGACCCAGTACTTC. Translation: CASSLGGRRETQYF.

V is TRBV7-9 and J is TRBJ2-7; D is unresolved. Per germline, CDR1 SEHNR and CDR2 FQNEAQ (reference sequence). V lost 5 bases, J lost 2 bases, and 13 bases lay in between. The CDR3 is 14 amino acids. The DNA for the CDR3 is TGTGCCAGCAGCACGCTTACTCTCACCTACGAGCAGTACTTC. Residues: CASSTLTLTYEQYF.

This chain connects TRBV7-2 to TRBJ1-1; D gene ambiguous. The CDR3 runs 13 residues. V lost 2 bases and J lost 5, with 9 bases in between. Germline V gene data show CDR1 as SGHTA and CDR2 as FQGNSA. CDR3 DNA: TGTGCCAGCAGCTTAAACAGCAAGACTGAAGCTTTCTTT. This codes for CASSLNSKTEAFF.

J is TRBJ1-6 and V is TRBV25-1, with 11 positions matching TRBD1. Germline V gene sequence: CDR1 MGHDK, CDR2 SYGVNS. J lost 8 bases, V lost 1 base, and 4 bases had no gene match. This CDR3 comprises 16 residues. CDR3 region: CASSEWGQGVYSPLHF. CDR3 in DNA: TGTGCCAGCAGTGAATGGGGACAGGGGGTGTATTCACCCCTCCACTTT.

CDR3 sequence (DNA): TGTGCCAGCAGTCTCCCCACTAGGGACAATGAGCAGTTCTTC. It translates to CASSLPTRDNEQFF. The V call is TRBV27, the J call TRBJ2-1, with D possibly being TRBD2 (5 bases). Trimming shortened V by 5 bases and J by 5 bases, and 13 bases separated the two germline ends. This CDR3 spans 14 amino acids. CDR1 and CDR2 (germline): MNHEY, SMNVEV (reference sequence).

This chain uses TRBV18 with TRBJ2-1; 10 nucleotides align to TRBD2. V was clipped by 2 bases and J by 2 bases; unmatched bases: 3. This CDR3 spans 16 amino acids. Per the germline V gene, CDR1 is KGHSH and CDR2 is LQKENI. The CDR3 sequence is CASSPLLAGTYNEQFF. As DNA, the CDR3 is TGTGCCAGCTCACCATTACTAGCGGGGACCTACAATGAGCAGTTCTTC.